The 20 T cell receptor beta chains below come from one sample, sequenced in a study of PD-1 blockade in classical Hodgkin lymphoma (dated by TCRdb to about 2020). The library relied on the immunoSEQ multiplex PCR assay. TCRdb provides this immuneACCESS table in a form limited to in-frame rearrangements. Some clones are lacking; in checked studies, under half of them reflect an unresolved V gene, and why the rest are absent is not known. The sample profile shows fewer than 6,500 clones; roughly 80% of them were found once. The leading ten clones occupy under 45% of the sample. The meaning of the sample's time point label: cycle 1 day 1 (C1D1), immediately before nivolumab initiation. All trial patients had relapsed after autologous stem cell transplantation, with cohorts A, B and C differing in prior brentuximab vedotin exposure. The sequenced sample was peripheral blood mononuclear cells (PBMCs), obtained at baseline. The receptor set was obtained from a human donor with classical Hodgkin lymphoma.

This rearrangement joins TRBV7-3 to TRBJ2-3, with TRBD2 as a possible D gene (6 bases). Between the trimmed V and J ends, which lost 6 bases and 0 bases, there was a span of 10 bases. In germline, CDR1 is SGHTA, CDR2 FQGTGA. The CDR3 is 14 residues long. The CDR3: CASRPGESTDTQYF. The DNA of the CDR3 is TGTGCCAGCAGGCCGGGAGAAAGCACAGATACGCAGTATTTT. The entire variable domain, with the rest obtained from reference TRBV7-3 and TRBJ2-3, is as follows: GAGVSQTPSNKVTEKGKYVELRCDPISGHTALYWYRQSLGQGPEFLIYFQGTGAADDSGLPNDRFFAVRPEGSVSTLKIQRTERGDSAVYLCASRPGESTDTQYFGPGTRLTVL.

J is TRBJ2-7 and V is TRBV2; TRBD2 aligns across 11 bases. The CDR3 spans 13 residues. V lost 7 bases and J lost 3; bases outside the gene matches: 2. Germline CDR1 is SNHLY and CDR2 is FYNNEI. The CDR3 protein is CASKTSGVYEQYF. Written as DNA, the CDR3 is TGTGCCAGCAAGACTAGCGGGGTCTACGAGCAGTACTTC.

This clone is termed medium-sized. This chain connects TRBV4-2 to TRBJ2-7, with D perhaps TRBD1 (7 bases). Germline assignment: CDR1 LGHNA and CDR2 YNFKEQ. Trimming removed 0 bases at V and 2 bases at J, with 26 bases between. The CDR3 length is 20 residues. CDR3 protein: CASSQEGGRDSKRFPYEQYF. The DNA for the CDR3 is TGTGCCAGCAGCCAAGAAGGGGGGCGGGACAGCAAACGATTCCCCTACGAGCAGTACTTC.

By its share, this clone is medium-sized. This chain links TRBV9 with TRBJ1-1; D is possibly TRBD1 (6 bases). V lost 4 bases and J 1 base, leaving 14 bases between the germline ends. The CDR3 has 15 amino acids. CDR1 SGDLS and CDR2 YYNGEE come from the germline V gene. The CDR3 DNA reads as TGTGCCAGCAGCACGGGACAATTGACGAACACTGAAGCTTTCTTT. Translated, it gives CASSTGQLTNTEAFF. Full variable domain (outside the CDR3, taken from reference TRBV9 and TRBJ1-1): DSGVTQTPKHLITATGQRVTLRCSPRSGDLSVYWYQQSLDQGLQFLIQYYNGEERAKGNILERFSAQQFPDLHSELNLSSLELGDSALYFCASSTGQLTNTEAFFGQGTRLTVV.

This chain uses TRBV7-9 with TRBJ2-2; D unclear. Germline V gene sequence: CDR1 SEHNR, CDR2 FQNEAQ (reference sequence). CDR3 length equals 17 residues. V was trimmed by 5 bases and J by 1 base, leaving 17 bases between them. CDR3 sequence: CASSLNDRPLNTGELFF. CDR3 DNA: TGTGCCAGCAGCCTAAACGATAGACCCCTGAACACCGGGGAGCTGTTTTTT.

This chain joins TRBV19 and TRBJ2-6, with TRBD1 identical over 7 bases. With V trimmed by 4 bases and J by 1 base, 7 bases remained unmatched. This CDR3 has 17 residues. Germline V gives CDR1 LNHDA, CDR2 SQIVND (reference sequence). CDR3 sequence (DNA): TGTGCCAGTAGTAGGACAGGTCGAGGATCTGGGGCCAACGTCCTGACTTTC. Amino acid sequence: CASSRTGRGSGANVLTF.

In regard to this clone: An end of the junction differs from the germline gene, which may be a read error. The V call is TRBV7-3, the J call TRBJ2-3; D possibly corresponds to TRBD2 (5 bases). Germline V CDR1 and CDR2: SGHTA, FQGTGA. This CDR3 spans 14 amino acids. CDR3 loop: CASSVTRDQNTQYF. The CDR3 DNA follows: TGTGCCAGCAGCGTAACCCGGGATCAGAATACGCAGTATTTT.

The rearrangement joins TRBV2 to TRBJ2-7; 8 bases are shared with TRBD1. The trim removed 8 bases at V and 0 bases at J, leaving 3 bases unmatched. This CDR3 is 13 amino acids long. The germline CDR1 and CDR2 sequences are SNHLY and FYNNEI. The CDR3 loop is CASEDRASYEQYF. CDR3 DNA sequence: TGTGCCAGCGAGGACAGGGCCTCCTACGAGCAGTACTTC.

The chain has TRBV11-2 and TRBJ2-7; D remains unclear. Between the trimmed V and J ends, which lost 5 bases and 3 bases, there was a span of 5 bases. Germline-derived CDR1 and CDR2 are SGHAT and FQNNGV. The CDR3 runs to 11 residues. The CDR3 here is CASSRSYEQYF. Written as DNA, the CDR3 is TGTGCCAGCAGCCGCAGCTACGAGCAGTACTTC.

The V and J genes are TRBV19 and TRBJ1-2; TRBD1 is a possible D gene (6 bases). Germline lookup yields CDR1 LNHDA and CDR2 SQIVND (reference sequence). The V gene lost 3 bases and the J gene lost 8 bases, with 16 bases spanning the gap. The CDR3 has 14 residues. CDR3 DNA: TGTGCCAGTAGTATTTCACAGGGATCGGGCGGCTACACCTTC. It codes for CASSISQGSGGYTF.

V and J are TRBV30 and TRBJ1-3, with D hard to call. In germline, CDR1 is GTSNPN, CDR2 SVGIG (reference sequence). The ends were cut back, 0 bases at V and 0 bases at J, with 3 bases in the middle. CDR3 length: 13 amino acids. CDR3 region: CAWSVGSGNTIYF. The CDR3 DNA is TGTGCCTGGAGTGTTGGCTCTGGAAACACCATATATTTT.

V usage is TRBV28 and J usage is TRBJ1-6; unclear D gene. The V gene's germline CDR1 is MDHEN and CDR2 SYDVKM. With 6 bases removed from V and 0 bases from J, the gap between germline ends came to 12 bases. The CDR3 totals 16 residues. CDR3 loop: CASRSGISSYNSPLHF. DNA of the CDR3: TGTGCCAGCAGAAGCGGAATAAGCTCCTATAATTCACCCCTCCACTTT.

The chain links TRBV7-3 to TRBJ2-3, with D unclear. The CDR3 totals 13 residues. Germline CDR1 reads SGHTA; CDR2 reads FQGTGA. V lost 3 bases and J 2 bases, leaving 6 bases between the germline ends. CDR3 sequence reads: CASSFSPTDTQYF. CDR3 DNA sequence: TGTGCCAGCAGCTTCTCCCCCACAGATACGCAGTATTTT.

The chain joins TRBV19 to TRBJ1-2; 8 positions match TRBD1. CDR3 length equals 13 residues. Germline-derived CDR1 and CDR2 are LNHDA and SQIVND (reference sequence). J was trimmed by 4 bases and V by 8 bases; bases with no gene match: 6. The CDR3 spells CASSDRAGYGYTF. The CDR3 DNA sequence: TGTGCCAGTTCGGACAGGGCAGGCTATGGCTACACCTTC.

The chain carries TRBV2 and TRBJ2-5; D is possibly TRBD1 (6 bases). CDR3 length: 15 amino acids. V lost 10 bases and J lost 0, with 18 bases in between. CDR1 is SNHLY, CDR2 FYNNEI, per germline. The CDR3 loop reads CATPRTDLYQETQYF. As DNA, the CDR3 is TGTGCCACCCCTAGGACAGACTTGTACCAAGAGACCCAGTACTTC.

The genes are TRBV5-4 and TRBJ2-3; D is unclear. Germline loops: CDR1 SGHNT, CDR2 YYREEE (reference sequence). The length of the CDR3 is 15 residues. Trimming took off 0 bases at V and 2 bases at J, with 10 bases between the two ends. CDR3 region: CASSLEAAATDTQYF. The DNA of the CDR3 is TGTGCCAGCAGCTTGGAGGCGGCAGCCACAGATACGCAGTATTTT. Complete variable domain (other parts from reference TRBV5-4 and TRBJ2-3): ETGVTQSPTHLIKTRGQQVTLRCSSQSGHNTVSWYQQALGQGPQFIFQYYREEENGRGNFPPRFSGLQFPNYSSELNVNALELDDSALYLCASSLEAAATDTQYFGPGTRLTVL.

In DNA, the CDR3 is TGTGCCAGCAGCTTGGGACAGGGGGCCTACGAGCAGTACTTC. Translated: CASSLGQGAYEQYF. The V and J genes are TRBV7-2 and TRBJ2-7, with 11 positions matching TRBD1. J lost 2 bases, V lost 3 bases, and 0 bases had no gene match. This CDR3 is 14 amino acids long. Per the germline V gene, CDR1 is SGHTA and CDR2 is FQGNSA.

The chain combines TRBV28 with TRBJ2-1; no firm D call. The CDR3 runs to 15 residues. Germline-derived CDR1 and CDR2 are MDHEN and SYDVKM. V was pared by 5 bases and J by 5 bases, with 16 bases between. The CDR3 loop is CASSGTANPNNEQFF. The CDR3 region has the DNA TGTGCCAGCAGTGGAACCGCGAACCCTAACAATGAGCAGTTCTTC.

This clone was observed once. This chain uses TRBV2 with TRBJ2-1; 13 nucleotides match TRBD2. CDR1 is SNHLY, CDR2 FYNNEI, per germline. Trimming took 2 bases from V and 3 from J; bases not matched to a gene: 13. The CDR3 loop spans 20 amino acids. This chain's CDR3 is CASSESPGLAGVGGYNEQFF. The CDR3 DNA follows: TGTGCCAGCAGTGAATCACCAGGACTAGCGGGAGTCGGGGGCTACAATGAGCAGTTCTTC.

J is TRBJ1-4 and V is TRBV19; D not certain. Per the germline V gene, CDR1 is LNHDA and CDR2 is SQIVND (reference sequence). The ends were cut back, 3 bases at V and 12 bases at J, with 11 bases in the middle. This CDR3 has 12 amino acids. CDR3 sequence (DNA): TGTGCCAGTAGTATCGGAGGTTGGGAACTGTTTTTT. It specifies CASSIGGWELFF.